Below, 16 T cell receptor beta chains from the same sample are listed, as sequenced in a study of regulatory T cells in long-lasting Graves disease. According to the study, TCR beta libraries were built with iRepertoire HTBI primers and CDR3-region Arm-PCR. TCRdb independently ran MiXCR on the multiplex PCR reads; one entry per CDR3 protein. The table includes some 490,000 distinct CDR3 sequences, 12% detected once. Indicated time point: newly diagnosed GD, antithyroid drugs for less than 3 months. PBMCs provided the RNA from which the TCR library was made. The data were also submitted as part of a second study, on T cells in Graves' hyperthyroidism and ophthalmopathy.

Sequencing was performed on peripheral blood mononuclear cells (PBMCs), taken at new diagnosis, from a patient treated with antithyroid drugs. The receptor source for this set is a woman younger than 45 with Graves disease.

In regard to this clonotype: At one boundary the junction diverges from the germline segment, which might be a read error. The CDR3 protein is CAISRGVNSPLHF. Written as DNA, the CDR3 is TGTGCCATTAGTAGGGGGGTTAATTCACCCCTCCACTTT. The V and J genes are TRBV19 and TRBJ1-6, with D possibly being TRBD1 (6 bases). Germline V gene sequence: CDR1 LNHDA, CDR2 SQIVND (reference sequence). This CDR3 contains 13 residues.

In this sample, this clonotype turned up many times. This sequence joins TRBV18 and TRBJ2-1; D is perhaps TRBD1 (6 bases). The ends were cut back, 3 bases at V and 13 bases at J, with 13 bases in the middle. The CDR3 is made up of 12 amino acids. Germline V gives CDR1 KGHSH, CDR2 LQKENI. CDR3 bases: TGTGCCAGCTCACCTGGACAGACCCTCCAGTTCTTC. It yields the protein CASSPGQTLQFF. The full variable domain, rest sourced from reference TRBV18 and TRBJ2-1, is NAGVMQNPRHLVRRRGQEARLRCSPMKGHSHVYWYRQLPEEGLKFMVYLQKENIIDESGMPKERFSAEFPKEGPSILRIQQVVRGDSAAYFCASSPGQTLQFFGPGTRLTVL.

This clonotype was detected a few times. This chain links TRBV7-8 with TRBJ1-4, with 7 bases identical to TRBD1. The CDR3 is made up of 16 amino acids. Unmatched junction bases numbered 14, after V lost 6 bases and J lost 7 bases. Germline-derived CDR1 and CDR2 are SGHVS and FQNEAQ. CDR3 bases: TGTGCCAGCAGTCCCTACTCTCAGGGGGGGGGTGAAAAACTGTTTTTT. It codes for CASSPYSQGGGEKLFF.

The CDR3 sequence is CSARAGGREKSTRTGELFF. CDR3 in DNA: TGCAGTGCTAGAGCGGGGGGGCGCGAAAAGTCAACCCGCACCGGGGAGCTGTTTTTT. J is TRBJ2-2 and V is TRBV20-1; 8 nucleotides agree with TRBD2. V gave up 1 base and J gave up 4 bases; unmatched junction bases: 17. The V gene's germline CDR1 is DFQATT and CDR2 SNEGSKA (reference sequence). This CDR3 region has 19 residues.

This clonotype was seen at least ten times. This chain uses TRBV4-1 with TRBJ2-5; D is perhaps TRBD1 (6 bases). Trimming shortened V by 3 bases and J by 3 bases, and 11 bases separated the two germline ends. CDR1 is MGHRA and CDR2 is YSYEKL in the germline V gene. The CDR3 runs to 14 residues. As DNA, the CDR3 is TGCGCCAGCAGCCACCGGACAGAGAAAGAGACCCAGTACTTC. Translating it yields CASSHRTEKETQYF.

This clonotype has just a few counts. A single base separates this from a much larger clone, so it may be a read error. This chain joins TRBV11-2 and TRBJ2-1; possible D gene TRBD2, 5 bases. The length of the CDR3 is 14 residues. Germline CDR1 SGHAT, CDR2 FQNNGV. The CDR3 loop reads CASSLLDLNNEQLF. The CDR3 DNA is TGTGCCAGCAGCTTACTGGACTTGAACAATGAGCAGCTCTTC.

This clonotype has just a few counts. The genes are TRBV6-2 or TRBV6-3 and TRBJ1-1; D gene uncertain. CDR3 size: 14 residues. Germline CDR1 reads MNHEY; CDR2 reads SVGEGT. The ends were cut back, 2 bases at V and 3 bases at J, with 10 bases in the middle. Here the CDR3 DNA reads TGTGCCAGCAGTTACCGGGGAGCATACACTGAAGCTTTCTTT. This gives the protein CASSYRGAYTEAFF.

This clonotype was observed many times. For the CDR3, the DNA is TGTGCCAGCAGCGGACGGGACAACTCCTACGAGCAGTACTTC. Protein product: CASSGRDNSYEQYF. The chain recombines TRBV3-1 with TRBJ2-7, with D possibly being TRBD1 (6 bases). The CDR3 spans 14 residues. V was clipped by 5 bases and J by 0 bases, with 11 bases between them. Germline-derived CDR1 and CDR2 are LGHDT and YNNKEL (reference sequence).

As to this clonotype: Just one base apart from a much larger clone, this may be a read error. Since the CDR3 does not end with the conserved phenylalanine or tryptophan, this likely comes from a read error. This chain connects TRBV7-2 to TRBJ1-4; no clear D gene. Germline V gene data show CDR1 as SGHTA and CDR2 as FQGNSA. Trimming took 2 bases from V and 8 from J, leaving 12 bases between them. The CDR3 runs 14 residues. The CDR3 nucleotides read TGTGCCAGCAGCTTATTTTCCGGAGGCGAAAAACTGTTTTTG. Amino acids: CASSLFSGGEKLFL.

This clonotype came up a few times. V gene TRBV4-1 combines with J gene TRBJ2-7; D might be TRBD1 (5 bases). CDR1 MGHRA and CDR2 YSYEKL come from the germline V gene. V lost 0 bases, J lost 2 bases, and 8 bases lay in between. The CDR3 contains 14 residues. CDR3 residues: CASSQEARAYEQYF. Written as DNA, the CDR3 is TGCGCCAGCAGCCAAGAGGCCAGGGCCTACGAGCAGTACTTC.

The table lists this clonotype with many counts. V is TRBV28 and J is TRBJ2-7; TRBD1 matches at 9 bases. Per germline, CDR1 MDHEN and CDR2 SYDVKM. Trimming at V came to 4 bases and at J to 3 bases, leaving 10 bases not matched to a gene. The CDR3 consists of 16 residues. CDR3 region: CASSSAPGTGSYEQYF. The DNA for the CDR3 is TGTGCCAGCAGTTCCGCCCCCGGGACAGGGAGCTACGAGCAGTACTTC.

This chain links TRBV4-3 with TRBJ1-5; a possible D gene is TRBD1 (5 bases). Germline V CDR1 and CDR2: LGHNA, YSLEER. V gave up 1 base and J gave up 2 bases, with 9 bases separating them. There are 15 residues in the CDR3. The CDR3 nucleotides read TGCGCCAGCAGCCAAGGAATGACAGGCAATCAGCCCCAGCATTTT. This sequence encodes CASSQGMTGNQPQHF.

The chain recombines TRBV6-1 with TRBJ2-1, with TRBD2 as a possible D gene (5 bases). Germline V gene sequence: CDR1 MNHNS, CDR2 SASEGT. This CDR3 is built from 13 residues. V was trimmed by 8 bases and J by 3 bases, leaving 11 bases between them. The CDR3 bases are TGTGCCAGCCTCGCGGGCAGCTACAATGAGCAGTTCTTC. Residues: CASLAGSYNEQFF.

In its sample, this clonotype was seen a few times. This sequence may be a read error, since a much larger clone differs from it by one base. The chain links TRBV2 to TRBJ2-7; the match to TRBD1 covers 8 bases. Germline CDR1 is SNHLY and CDR2 is FYNNEI. The CDR3 has 15 residues. The CDR3 reads CVSNADRGRFEEQYF. The CDR3, as DNA: TGTGTCAGCAACGCTGACAGGGGTCGGTTTGAGGAGCAGTACTTC.

This clonotype has at least ten counts. CDR3 DNA: TGCAGTGCTAGCGCTGGGACTAGCGGGAGGACAGATACGCAGTATTTT. It encodes CSASAGTSGRTDTQYF. The chain links TRBV20-1 to TRBJ2-3; 15 nucleotides agree with TRBD2. Germline-derived CDR1 and CDR2 are DFQATT and SNEGSKA (reference sequence). V lost 3 bases, J lost 3 bases, and 4 bases stayed unmatched. The CDR3 has 16 amino acids.

This clonotype was seen many times. The chain combines TRBV20-1 with TRBJ2-3, with 8 positions matching TRBD1. The end of the DNA fits TRBJ2-7 better, so the J call may be wrong. CDR1 and CDR2 from the germline V gene are DFQATT and SNEGSKA (reference sequence). The CDR3 has 14 residues. CDR3 amino acids: CSARERTGPYEQYF. CDR3 nucleotides: TGCAGTGCTAGAGAAAGGACAGGGCCATACGAGCAGTACTTC.